A single sample is the source of the 19 T cell receptor beta chains below, sequenced in a study of T cell responses to AZD1222 COVID-19 vaccine. Produced via immunoSEQ multiplex PCR; TCRdb's table is partial and in-frame only. The data hold roughly 49,000 clones, with roughly 89% observed a single time. The sample here was peripheral blood, taken 28 days after the second AZD1222 dose. Every receptor here comes from an adult who received the AZD1222 COVID-19 vaccine.

The chain links TRBV5-1 to TRBJ2-1; the D is unclear. Germline loops: CDR1 SGHRS, CDR2 YFSETQ. Trimming cost V 7 bases and J 2 bases, with 16 bases left between them. This CDR3 is built from 15 residues. Here the CDR3 reads CASYSGPSAYNEQFF. Here the CDR3 DNA reads TGCGCCAGCTATTCGGGCCCCAGTGCCTACAATGAGCAGTTCTTC.

This clone has just one count. J is TRBJ2-3 and V is TRBV12-3 or TRBV12-4; D not resolved. The CDR3 is 13 residues long. V shed 2 bases and J shed 4 bases, with 7 bases lying between them. The CDR3 reads CASSLFAADTQYF. The CDR3 region has the DNA TGTGCCAGCAGTTTATTTGCGGCAGATACGCAGTATTTT.

This clone has just a few counts. The chain has TRBV28 and TRBJ1-1; a possible D gene is TRBD1 (6 bases). The V gene lost 6 bases and the J gene lost 2 bases, with 19 bases spanning the gap. This CDR3 comprises 16 residues. Germline V gene sequence: CDR1 MDHEN, CDR2 SYDVKM. The DNA of the CDR3 is TGTGCCAGCAGCACAGGACAGCCCTCATTTAACACTGAAGCTTTCTTT. Its protein product is CASSTGQPSFNTEAFF. Combining the CDR3 with reference TRBV28 and TRBJ1-1 gives the whole variable domain DVKVTQSSRYLVKRTGEKVFLECVQDMDHENMFWYRQDPGLGLRLIYFSYDVKMKEKGDIPEGYSVSREKKERFSLILESASTNQTSMYLCASSTGQPSFNTEAFFGQGTRLTVV.

The chain has TRBV19 and TRBJ1-5; D is possibly TRBD1 (5 bases). Trimming stripped 1 base from V and 2 bases from J, with 12 bases between. The CDR3 covers 16 residues. CDR1 and CDR2 (germline): LNHDA, SQIVND (reference sequence). The CDR3 loop reads CASSIAGGSGNQPQHF. The CDR3 DNA reads as TGTGCCAGTAGTATAGCCGGGGGATCTGGCAATCAGCCCCAGCATTTT.

The CDR3 DNA is TGTGCCAGCAGTAAGTTGAGGGACCCACCGAATTACGAGCAGTACTTC. This encodes CASSKLRDPPNYEQYF. The chain is built from TRBV28 and TRBJ2-7; the D call may be TRBD1 or TRBD2 (5 bases each). The CDR3 contains 16 residues. Trimming removed 5 bases at V and 4 bases at J, with 21 bases between. Germline V lookup: CDR1 MDHEN, CDR2 SYDVKM.

The rearrangement links TRBV5-1 to TRBJ2-3, with 11 bases fitting TRBD2. The CDR3 spans 18 residues. CDR1 is SGHRS, CDR2 YFSETQ, per germline. The V gene end was trimmed by 2 bases and the J gene end by 1 base; junction bases not matched to a gene: 9. CDR3 in amino acids: CASSFGTSGARGTDTQYF. The CDR3 DNA follows: TGCGCCAGCAGCTTCGGGACTAGCGGCGCCCGGGGCACAGATACGCAGTATTTT. The variable domain in full, completed from reference TRBV5-1 and TRBJ2-3, reads KAGVTQTPRYLIKTRGQQVTLSCSPISGHRSVSWYQQTPGQGLQFLFEYFSETQRNKGNFPGRFSGRQFSNSRSEMNVSTLELGDSALYLCASSFGTSGARGTDTQYFGPGTRLTVL.

Worth noting for this clone: A junction boundary mismatches the germline segment, possibly from a read error. This chain links TRBV7-7 with TRBJ1-2; D remains ambiguous. CDR1 SSHAT and CDR2 FNYEAQ come from the germline V gene (reference sequence). There are 14 residues in the CDR3. The CDR3 loop reads CASSPVRADYGYTF. The CDR3 region has the DNA TGTGCTAGCAGCCCGGTTAGGGCCGACTATGGCTACACCTTC. Combining the CDR3 with reference TRBV7-7 and TRBJ1-2 gives the whole variable domain GAGVSQSPRYKVTKRGQDVTLRCDPISSHATLYWYQQALGQGPEFLTYFNYEAQPDKSGLPSDRFSAERPEGSISTLTIQRTEQRDSAMYRCASSPVRADYGYTFGSGTRLTVV.

The chain joins TRBV7-3 to TRBJ2-5; D assignment may be TRBD1 or TRBD2 (5 bases each). This CDR3 is 14 amino acids long. Trimming stripped 3 bases from V and 7 bases from J, with 15 bases between. Germline V gives CDR1 SGHTA, CDR2 FQGTGA. The CDR3 loop reads CASSLVGAMGTQYF. The CDR3 nucleotides are TGTGCCAGCAGCTTGGTCGGGGCGATGGGGACCCAGTACTTC.

This chain joins TRBV21-1 and TRBJ1-6. TRBV21-1 is flagged as a pseudogene. The CDR3 spans 16 residues. As DNA, the CDR3 is TGTGCCAGCAGCAACCTGCTGGGGGGAGGGAATTCACCCCTCCACTTT. The encoded protein is CASSNLLGGGNSPLHF.

J is TRBJ2-2 and V is TRBV19; 9 nucleotides line up with TRBD2. Looked up from germline, CDR1 is LNHDA and CDR2 is SQIVND (reference sequence). Losses at the gene ends were 3 bases for V and 4 bases for J; bases not matched to a gene: 3. The CDR3 totals 15 residues. The CDR3: CASSIGGRGTGELFF. The CDR3 bases are TGTGCCAGTAGTATTGGCGGGAGGGGCACCGGGGAGCTGTTTTTT.

In this sample, this clone turned up once. The chain recombines TRBV3-1 (or the pseudogene TRBV3-2) with TRBJ2-7; TRBD2 matches 7 bases. The CDR3 has 15 amino acids. Germline CDR1 is LGHDT and CDR2 is YNNKEL (reference sequence). The V and J ends lost 1 base and 4 bases, in that order; junction bases with no gene match: 7. The CDR3 coding sequence is TGTGCCAGCAGCCAAGGGCGCGGCGGGAGTTACGAGCAGTACTTC. Its protein product is CASSQGRGGSYEQYF.

The CDR3 reads CASSPRGEGYNSPLHF. CDR3 nucleotide sequence: TGTGCCAGCAGCCCCCGCGGGGAGGGTTATAATTCACCCCTCCACTTT. The chain is built from TRBV9 and TRBJ1-6; D call uncertain. Trimming took off 4 bases at V and 4 bases at J, with 15 bases between the two ends. Germline CDR1 is SGDLS and CDR2 is YYNGEE. The CDR3 extends over 16 amino acids. Complete variable domain (other parts from reference TRBV9 and TRBJ1-6): DSGVTQTPKHLITATGQRVTLRCSPRSGDLSVYWYQQSLDQGLQFLIQYYNGEERAKGNILERFSAQQFPDLHSELNLSSLELGDSALYFCASSPRGEGYNSPLHFGNGTRLTVT.

This clone appeared a single time. The chain has TRBV10-3 and TRBJ2-1; TRBD2 agrees at 10 bases. The germline V gene has CDR1 ENHRY and CDR2 SYGVKD. This CDR3 is built from 15 residues. Unmatched junction bases numbered 10, after V lost 1 base and J lost 13 bases. The DNA for the CDR3 is TGTGCCATCAGTGAGTTTAGGTTAGCGGGAGGCGGCCAGTTCTTC. Its protein is CAISEFRLAGGGQFF.

The chain is built from TRBV5-1 and TRBJ1-5; tentative D call: TRBD1 (6 bases). CDR3 length: 16 residues. In germline, CDR1 is SGHRS, CDR2 YFSETQ. V was cut by 0 bases and J by 0 bases, with 10 bases left in between. This CDR3 is CASSLGAGASNQPQHF. CDR3 sequence (DNA): TGCGCCAGCAGCTTGGGGGCAGGGGCTAGCAATCAGCCCCAGCATTTT.

The chain combines TRBV27 with TRBJ1-2; D gene ambiguous. The CDR3 extends over 12 amino acids. Germline V gives CDR1 MNHEY, CDR2 SMNVEV (reference sequence). V lost 4 bases, J lost 7 bases, and 10 bases lay in between. CDR3 in amino acids: CASSSLGTGYTF. The CDR3 DNA reads as TGTGCCAGCAGTTCCCTCGGTACTGGCTACACCTTC.

This chain links TRBV28 with TRBJ2-1; D gene uncertain. This CDR3 comprises 14 residues. V shed 5 bases and J shed 7 bases, with 15 bases lying between them. The germline V gene encodes CDR1 MDHEN and CDR2 SYDVKM. This CDR3 reads CASSPPRPKNEQFF. Here the CDR3 DNA reads TGTGCCAGCAGTCCGCCCAGGCCGAAGAATGAGCAGTTCTTC. Together with reference TRBV28 and TRBJ2-1, the CDR3 gives the full variable domain: DVKVTQSSRYLVKRTGEKVFLECVQDMDHENMFWYRQDPGLGLRLIYFSYDVKMKEKGDIPEGYSVSREKKERFSLILESASTNQTSMYLCASSPPRPKNEQFFGPGTRLTVL.

J is TRBJ1-1 and V is TRBV5-5, with D hard to call. The CDR3 consists of 16 residues. The V gene's germline CDR1 is SGHKS and CDR2 YYEKEE (reference sequence). Trimming stripped 3 bases from V and 1 base from J, with 16 bases between. CDR3 nucleotides: TGTGCCAGCAGCTCCGGGCCTTCTGCGGCGAACACTGAAGCTTTCTTT. Translation gives CASSSGPSAANTEAFF.

This clone was observed a handful of times. The rearrangement joins TRBV6-5 to TRBJ2-7; D tentatively reads TRBD1 or TRBD2 (5 bases each). Trimming removed 8 bases from V and 0 bases from J, with 14 bases in between. The CDR3 covers 14 residues. Germline V gene data show CDR1 as MNHEY and CDR2 as SVGAGI. CDR3 protein: CASGSGTGSYEQYF. Here the CDR3 DNA reads TGTGCCAGCGGTTCCGGGACCGGCTCCTACGAGCAGTACTTC.

The chain combines TRBV27 with TRBJ1-1; no reliable D call. This CDR3 comprises 15 residues. The V and J ends lost 1 base and 1 base respectively, with 10 bases between them. Germline V gene lookup returns CDR1 MNHEY and CDR2 SMNVEV (reference sequence). This chain's CDR3 is CASSLYRHQNTEAFF. The CDR3 DNA sequence: TGTGCCAGCAGTTTATATCGACACCAGAACACTGAAGCTTTCTTT.